The rows below give T cell receptor beta chains drawn from one sample of a study of metastatic and nonmetastatic thyroid tumors. TCRdb re-processed the PCR reads through MiXCR. The data contain just over 15,000 clones, less than 4% of them singletons. The sequencing input was tumor tissue. The receptors here all came from a female donor with papillary thyroid cancer or a benign thyroid nodule (not recorded which). Some clones in this sample may be carry-over from other donors' samples. CDR3s include the opening cysteine and the closing phenylalanine or tryptophan. A D gene is named only where the DNA matches it firmly. Only some rows state a clone size, as once, few, many or a class for expanded clones.

D,V,length,J,size,DNA,CDR3
NA,TRBV11-3,16,TRBJ1-4,medium-sized,TGTGCCAGCAGCTACCGACGGGCAGGGGCTAATGAAAAACTGTTTTTT,CASSYRRAGANEKLFF
NA,TRBV6-9,14,TRBJ2-3,NA,TGTGCCAGCAGTTACAGTAGGGACACAGATACGCAGTATTTT,CASSYSRDTDTQYF
TRBD2,TRBV20-1,12,TRBJ2-7,few,TGCAGTGCTAGAGAGCGGGAGTACGAGCAGTACTTC,CSAREREYEQYF
TRBD1,TRBV5-1,15,TRBJ2-7,few,TGCGCCAGCAGCCGTACTGGACAGGCCTCCTACGAGCAGTACTTC,CASSRTGQASYEQYF
TRBD1,TRBV20-1,14,TRBJ2-7,few,TGCAGTGCCCTCCGGGACAGGGTTTCCTACGAGCAGTACTTC,CSALRDRVSYEQYF
NA,TRBV6-1,13,TRBJ2-3,NA,TGTGCCAGCAGTACGGACAGCACAGATACGCAGTATTTT,CASSTDSTDTQYF
NA,TRBV2,14,TRBJ2-7,NA,TGTGCCAGCACCAACCTACAGGGACCCTACGAGCAGTACTTC,CASTNLQGPYEQYF
TRBD2,TRBV9,14,TRBJ2-3,few,TGTGCCAGCAGCGTGAGCGGGAGCGCGGATAAGCTGTATTTT,CASSVSGSADKLYF
TRBD2,TRBV20-1,17,TRBJ2-7,few,TGCAGTGCTAGAGGCGGTCTACTAGCGGGAGGGCCCGACGAGCAGTACTTC,CSARGGLLAGGPDEQYF
NA,TRBV20-1,14,TRBJ1-1,NA,TGCAGTGCCCCCGCCGGGGCCTCCGGCACTGAAGCTTTCTTT,CSAPAGASGTEAFF
NA,TRBV11-1,17,TRBJ1-1,NA,TGTGCCAGCACCCGTAGGGTTACGGGGGGCTGGGACGGTGAAGCTTTCTTT,CASTRRVTGGWDGEAFF
TRBD1,TRBV28,14,TRBJ2-7,few,TGTGCCAGCAGTTTAAGACAGGGTACCTACGAGCAGTACTTC,CASSLRQGTYEQYF
NA,TRBV20-1,15,TRBJ2-7,NA,TGCAGTGCTAGAGATTGGCGGGGAGTGCAGGACGAGCAGTACTTC,CSARDWRGVQDEQYF
NA,TRBV11-3,13,TRBJ2-3,few,TGTGCCAGCAGCTTAGATGTGTCAGATACGCAGTATTTT,CASSLDVSDTQYF
TRBD1,TRBV6-1,14,TRBJ2-7,few,TGTGCCAGCGGTTTCGGGACAGGGTTTAACGAGCAGTACTTC,CASGFGTGFNEQYF
NA,TRBV19,13,TRBJ1-1,NA,TGTGCCAGTGGGATCGGAGACAGCACTGAAGCTTTCTTT,CASGIGDSTEAFF
TRBD2,TRBV20-1,16,TRBJ2-1,few,TGCAGTGCTAGAGTCTTACTAGCGGGAGCCCACAATGAGCAGTTCTTC,CSARVLLAGAHNEQFF
NA,TRBV7-2,13,TRBJ2-1,NA,TGTGCCAGCAGCTCGTCCCCGGGGAATGAGCAGTTCTTC,CASSSSPGNEQFF
NA,TRBV6-5,13,TRBJ1-6,NA,TGTGCCAGCAGAAGGACAAGTAGCTCACCCCTCCACTTT,CASRRTSSSPLHF
NA,TRBV12-3/TRBV12-4,14,TRBJ1-5,NA,TGTGCCAGCAGTAGGAGAGGGGGCAATCAGCCCCAGCATTTT,CASSRRGGNQPQHF
NA,TRBV10-3,12,TRBJ1-2,medium-sized,TGTGCCATCGGGGCAGAAAACTATGGCTACACCTTC,CAIGAENYGYTF
TRBD1,TRBV6-5,16,TRBJ2-7,few,TGTGCCAGCAGTTACCTTAGACAGGGGGTTAAGTACGAGCAGTACTTC,CASSYLRQGVKYEQYF
NA,TRBV20-1,15,TRBJ2-2,NA,TGCAGTGCTAGAGAAGCAGGGGATTTTCCCGGGGAGCTGTTTTTT,CSAREAGDFPGELFF
TRBD1,TRBV12-5,18,TRBJ2-1,NA,TGTGCTAGTGGTTTGGAGTACTCCGGGACAGGGGGTTTGAATGAGCAGTTCTTC,CASGLEYSGTGGLNEQFF
TRBD1,TRBV10-3,15,TRBJ1-2,few,TGTGCCATCAGTGGAGGGACAGGGGGCGCCGGTGGCTACACCTTC,CAISGGTGGAGGYTF
TRBD1,TRBV7-9,17,TRBJ2-7,few,TGTGCCAGCAGCCACCGAGCGGAAGGGGGCATATTATACGAGCAGTACTTC,CASSHRAEGGILYEQYF
TRBD2,TRBV5-1,17,TRBJ2-2,few,TGCGCCAGCAGCTCCCATAGCGGGGGGACGAACACCGGGGAGCTGTTTTTT,CASSSHSGGTNTGELFF
NA,TRBV12-3/TRBV12-4,14,TRBJ1-3,NA,TGTGCCAGCGGCTCCGGGACTGCTGGAAACACCATATATTTT,CASGSGTAGNTIYF
NA,TRBV20-1,13,TRBJ1-5,few,TGCAGTGCTAGGAAAGACCCCGACAAGCCCCAGCATTTT,CSARKDPDKPQHF
NA,TRBV6-2/TRBV6-3,14,TRBJ2-5,few,TGTGCCAGCAGGCCCCGGGGGACCCAAGAGACCCAGTACTTC,CASRPRGTQETQYF
NA,TRBV27,13,TRBJ1-2,few,TGTGCCAGCAGTTTCTCCCCTAGGGAGGGCTACACCTTC,CASSFSPREGYTF
NA,TRBV6-1,15,TRBJ2-1,NA,TGTGCCAGCAGGGGACCGGGAGAGGGCTACAATGAGCAGTTCTTC,CASRGPGEGYNEQFF
NA,TRBV19,16,TRBJ1-2,few,TGTGCCAGTAGTATAAGAACCGGGACACCTGACTATGGCTACACCTTC,CASSIRTGTPDYGYTF
NA,TRBV12-3/TRBV12-4,15,TRBJ2-3,few,TGTGCCAGCAGTTTAGGACTCGCTAGCACAGATACGCAGTATTTT,CASSLGLASTDTQYF
NA,TRBV28,12,TRBJ1-1,NA,TGTGCCAGCATGCCAGGGTGGACTGAAGCTTTCTTT,CASMPGWTEAFF
NA,TRBV5-1,17,TRBJ2-6,NA,TGCGCCAGCAGCTTGGGGTTACCCCCCTCTGGGGCCAACGTCCTGACTTTC,CASSLGLPPSGANVLTF
TRBD2,TRBV19,16,TRBJ2-2,few,TGTGCCAGTAGTACGGGACTAGCGGAAAACACCGGGGAGCTGTTTTTT,CASSTGLAENTGELFF
TRBD2,TRBV4-1,22,TRBJ2-4,NA,TGCGCCAGCAGCCAAGATCCCCCTACGAGGTGGCGCGGGAGGGAGTCCAAAAACATTCAGTACTTC,CASSQDPPTRWRGRESKNIQYF
TRBD1,TRBV7-9,15,TRBJ1-4,few,TGTGCCAGCAGATCCGACAGGGAGGATAATGAAAAACTGTTTTTT,CASRSDREDNEKLFF
NA,TRBV13,14,TRBJ2-7,NA,TGTGCCAGCAGCAGTCCCGGTAGTACCTACGAGCAGTACTTC,CASSSPGSTYEQYF
TRBD1,TRBV15,13,TRBJ2-1,medium-sized,TGTGCCACCAGCAGGTCAGGGGGCATTGAGCAGTTCTTC,CATSRSGGIEQFF
TRBD2,TRBV20-1,14,TRBJ2-2,few,TGCAGTGCTACCAGCGGGATCAACACCGGGGAGCTGTTTTTT,CSATSGINTGELFF
TRBD1,TRBV25-1,15,TRBJ1-1,few,TGTGCCAGCAGTGATCCCGGACAGGGAAACACTGAAGCTTTCTTT,CASSDPGQGNTEAFF
NA,TRBV10-2,15,TRBJ2-7,NA,TGCGCCAGCAGTGTGGGTGGGGGGTACTCCTACGAGCAGTACTTC,CASSVGGGYSYEQYF
TRBD2,TRBV28,15,TRBJ2-7,few,TGTGCCAGCAGTTTATCAGTGACTAGCGGCTACGAGCAGTACTTC,CASSLSVTSGYEQYF
NA,TRBV7-9,17,TRBJ2-3,many,TGTGCCAGCAGCTGTGATACGGCGGGCGAATTCACAGATACGCAATATTTT,CASSCDTAGEFTDTQYF
TRBD2,TRBV13,15,TRBJ2-7,NA,TGTGCCAGCAGCTTAGCTGGGGCGGGAGGCTACGAGCAGTACTTC,CASSLAGAGGYEQYF
NA,TRBV28,13,TRBJ1-2,few,TGTGCCAGCAGGACAGTACGGGAGGGTGGCTACACCTTC,CASRTVREGGYTF
NA,TRBV14,15,TRBJ2-3,NA,TGTGCCAGCAGCCAACAAGGGGGGGGCACAGATACGCAGTATTTT,CASSQQGGGTDTQYF
TRBD1,TRBV20-1,13,TRBJ2-7,few,TGCAGTGCTAACCGGGACAGTACCTACGTGCAGTACTTC,CSANRDSTYVQYF
NA,TRBV20-1,14,TRBJ2-1,hyperexpanded,TGCAGTGCTATTCCCACAAGCCTAAGGGATGAGCAGTTCTTC,CSAIPTSLRDEQFF
NA,TRBV7-9,16,TRBJ1-4,many,TGTGCCAGCAGCCCCACCATGGGGCGGTTTAATGAAAAACTGTTTTTT,CASSPTMGRFNEKLFF
NA,TRBV19,13,TRBJ1-5,NA,TGTGCCAGTACTGCTCGGGGGAATCAGCCCCAGCATTTT,CASTARGNQPQHF
NA,TRBV11-2,14,TRBJ2-2,few,TGTGCCAGCAGCCCGGGACTCAACACCGGGGAGCTGTTTTTT,CASSPGLNTGELFF
NA,TRBV6-5,14,TRBJ1-6,NA,TGTGCCAGCAGTTCCCAGGCAGGGAATTCATCCCTCCACTTT,CASSSQAGNSSLHF